The 21 T cell receptor beta chains below come from one sample, sequenced in a study of PD-L1 blockade in urothelial cancer. The time point: pretreatment peripheral blood. TCRdb's table, derived via immunoSEQ multiplex PCR, lists solely in-frame clones and lacks some. The repertoire has some 90,000 clones, roughly 90% of them found once; the top ten carry 0.85% to 1%. Material: PBMCs, obtained around atezolizumab (anti-PD-L1) treatment. The receptors here all came from a woman aged 80 or over with urothelial cancer.

J is TRBJ2-3 and V is TRBV28; TRBD2 agrees at 14 bases. J lost 3 bases, V lost 5 bases, and 1 base had no gene match. Germline V gene sequence: CDR1 MDHEN, CDR2 SYDVKM. The CDR3 length is 15 residues. The CDR3 DNA reads as TGTGCCAGCAGTCGACTAGCGGGAGGGACAGATACGCAGTATTTT. Its protein is CASSRLAGGTDTQYF.

This rearrangement joins TRBV6-1 to TRBJ2-7; 8 bases align to TRBD1. CDR1 is MNHNS and CDR2 is SASEGT in the germline V gene. Trimming took 4 bases from V and 3 from J; bases not matched to a gene: 8. The CDR3 sequence is 15 residues long. The CDR3 sequence is CASSARQGRDYEQYF. The CDR3 DNA reads as TGTGCCAGCAGTGCCCGACAGGGGAGAGACTACGAGCAGTACTTC.

The V call is TRBV28, the J call TRBJ1-2, with unresolved D. Germline-derived CDR1 and CDR2 are MDHEN and SYDVKM. The germline V and J ends were trimmed by 5 bases and 7 bases, with 17 bases remaining between them. This CDR3 has 14 residues. DNA for the CDR3: TGTGCCAGCAGTCAAGACCAGCGGCTGGGTGGCTACACCTTC. This encodes CASSQDQRLGGYTF.

The chain employs TRBV6-1 and TRBJ1-1; D is unresolved. Germline-derived CDR1 and CDR2 are MNHNS and SASEGT. The CDR3 length is 13 residues. The germline V and J ends were trimmed by 6 bases and 0 bases, with 8 bases remaining between them. The CDR3 protein is CASRTEMNTEAFF. The CDR3 DNA reads TGTGCCAGCAGAACAGAGATGAACACTGAAGCTTTCTTT.

The chain is built from TRBV5-1 and TRBJ1-3; a weak D match, TRBD1 (6 bases). CDR1 and CDR2 (germline): SGHRS, YFSETQ. This CDR3 has 15 residues. Trimming removed 4 bases from V and 0 bases from J, with 11 bases in between. The CDR3 sequence is CASSLSDSSGNTIYF. As DNA, the CDR3 is TGCGCCAGCAGCCTGTCGGACAGCTCTGGAAACACCATATATTTT.

This clone has only one observation. This sequence joins TRBV28 and TRBJ1-1, with 8 bases aligning to TRBD1. Germline V gene data show CDR1 as MDHEN and CDR2 as SYDVKM. Losses at the gene ends were 5 bases for V and 0 bases for J; bases not matched to a gene: 8. The CDR3 has 16 amino acids. CDR3 protein: CASSPGQGFMNTEAFF. CDR3 DNA: TGTGCCAGCAGTCCCGGACAGGGATTCATGAACACTGAAGCTTTCTTT.

The V gene is TRBV15, the J gene TRBJ1-3, with D perhaps TRBD1 (5 bases). Trimming removed 3 bases at V and 7 bases at J, with 19 bases between. Per germline, CDR1 LNHNV and CDR2 YYDKDF (reference sequence). The CDR3 has 16 amino acids. The CDR3 protein is CATSREGRMWENTIYF. The DNA for the CDR3 is TGTGCCACCAGCAGGGAGGGGAGGATGTGGGAGAACACCATATATTTT.

A single count supports this clone. This rearrangement joins TRBV7-6 to TRBJ2-2; TRBD1 is a possible D gene (6 bases). The CDR3 consists of 15 residues. Germline loops: CDR1 SGHVS, CDR2 FNYEAQ. V lost 1 base and J lost 6, with 12 bases in between. The DNA of the CDR3 is TGTGCCAGCAGCTTAGTCAGGGGCGCAGCCGGGGAGCTGTTTTTT. Its translation: CASSLVRGAAGELFF.

This clone was seen a handful of times. The chain links TRBV7-9 to TRBJ2-5, with 7 bases that match TRBD1. CDR1 and CDR2 from the germline V gene are SEHNR and FQNEAQ (reference sequence). This CDR3 spans 13 amino acids. V was pared by 3 bases and J by 5 bases, with 3 bases of the junction left unmatched. CDR3 sequence: CASSFTGVETQYF. For the CDR3, the DNA is TGTGCCAGCAGCTTTACAGGGGTGGAGACCCAGTACTTC. The variable domain in full, with the rest retrieved from reference TRBV7-9 and TRBJ2-5, is DTGVSQNPRHKITKRGQNVTFRCDPISEHNRLYWYRQTLGQGPEFLTYFQNEAQLEKSRLLSDRFSAERPKGSFSTLEIQRTEQGDSAMYLCASSFTGVETQYFGPGTRLLVL.

The chain has TRBV9 and TRBJ2-5; possible D gene TRBD1, 5 bases. CDR1 and CDR2 from the germline V gene are SGDLS and YYNGEE. Trimming took 2 bases from V and 4 from J, leaving 18 bases between them. The CDR3 covers 16 residues. CDR3 amino acids: CASSVSDTSGRETQYF. The CDR3 DNA follows: TGTGCCAGCAGCGTCTCGGACACCTCAGGGCGAGAGACCCAGTACTTC.

This clone was recorded a few times. The chain combines TRBV4-2 with TRBJ2-1, with D uncertain. The CDR3 extends over 12 amino acids. CDR1 LGHNA and CDR2 YNFKEQ come from the germline V gene. V shed 3 bases and J shed 5 bases, with 5 bases lying between them. CDR3 in amino acids: CASSHENNEQFF. In nucleotides, the CDR3 is TGTGCCAGCAGCCACGAGAACAATGAGCAGTTCTTC.

The chain uses TRBV5-4 and TRBJ2-2; 9 bases line up with TRBD1. The V segment lost 1 base and the J segment 9 bases; nucleotides outside the gene matches: 1. The CDR3 consists of 13 residues. Looked up from germline, CDR1 is SGHNT and CDR2 is YYREEE (reference sequence). CDR3 DNA: TGTGCCAGCAGCTTGACAGGGGGCCGGGAGCTGTTTTTT. Translated, it gives CASSLTGGRELFF. Full variable domain (remainder filled in from reference TRBV5-4 and TRBJ2-2): ETGVTQSPTHLIKTRGQQVTLRCSSQSGHNTVSWYQQALGQGPQFIFQYYREEENGRGNFPPRFSGLQFPNYSSELNVNALELDDSALYLCASSLTGGRELFFGEGSRLTVL.

This rearrangement joins TRBV5-1 to TRBJ2-5, with TRBD1 as a possible D gene (6 bases). This CDR3 has 14 amino acids. Trimming removed 5 bases from V and 2 bases from J, with 13 bases in between. Germline-derived CDR1 and CDR2 are SGHRS and YFSETQ. CDR3: CASSRTVQQETQYF. CDR3 coding DNA: TGCGCCAGCAGTCGGACAGTACAACAAGAGACCCAGTACTTC.

The chain has TRBV9 and TRBJ2-7; TRBD2 matches at 8 bases. This CDR3 is 16 amino acids long. Germline CDR1 reads SGDLS; CDR2 reads YYNGEE. V trimming: 4 bases; J trimming: 0 bases; junction bases outside the gene matches: 9. CDR3 loop: CASSPHQGLGSYEQYF. The CDR3 region has the DNA TGTGCCAGCAGCCCCCATCAGGGACTAGGCTCCTACGAGCAGTACTTC.

V and J are TRBV9 and TRBJ1-3; 7 bases are a match to TRBD1. The V gene end was trimmed by 1 base and the J gene end by 1 base; junction bases not matched to a gene: 5. CDR3 length: 16 residues. CDR1 SGDLS and CDR2 YYNGEE come from the germline V gene. CDR3 region: CASSVKTGLSGNTIYF. In nucleotides, the CDR3 is TGTGCCAGCAGCGTAAAGACAGGGCTTTCTGGAAACACCATATATTTT.

This sequence joins TRBV6-5 and TRBJ1-1; perhaps TRBD1 as D (5 bases). The germline CDR1 and CDR2 sequences are MNHEY and SVGAGI. The CDR3 contains 13 residues. With 4 bases removed from V and 5 bases from J, the gap between germline ends came to 11 bases. In DNA form, the CDR3 reads TGTGCCAGCAGTTTTGCAGGGAGGACTGAAGCTTTCTTT. Its protein is CASSFAGRTEAFF.

The CDR3 loop is CASSLRSGSTDTQYF. CDR3 nucleotide sequence: TGTGCCAGCAGCTTAAGGAGCGGAAGCACAGATACGCAGTATTTT. The rearrangement joins TRBV5-6 to TRBJ2-3; tentatively, D is TRBD2 (5 bases). V gave up 2 bases and J gave up 0 bases, with 10 bases separating them. This CDR3 comprises 15 residues. Germline V gene lookup returns CDR1 SGHDT and CDR2 YYEEEE.

This clone was recorded only once. This chain links TRBV28 with TRBJ2-7; TRBD1 aligns across 9 bases. CDR3 length: 15 residues. Germline-derived CDR1 and CDR2 are MDHEN and SYDVKM. Trimming cost V 5 bases and J 4 bases; bases outside gene matches: 9. This chain's CDR3 is CASSPGTGHRYEQYF. CDR3 nucleotide sequence: TGTGCCAGCAGTCCGGGGACAGGGCATAGGTACGAGCAGTACTTC.

This chain uses TRBV11-3 with TRBJ2-1; TRBD2 matches 9 bases. Germline V gene data show CDR1 as SGHNT and CDR2 as YENEEA. This CDR3 spans 15 amino acids. V gave up 5 bases and J gave up 8 bases; unmatched junction bases: 10. The CDR3 nucleotides read TGTGCCAGCAGCCCTCTCGGGACTAGCAGTGATGAGCAGTTCTTC. This codes for CASSPLGTSSDEQFF.

V is TRBV7-8 and J is TRBJ2-2; perhaps TRBD2 as D (6 bases). The CDR3 length is 15 residues. The germline V gene encodes CDR1 SGHVS and CDR2 FQNEAQ. V lost 4 bases and J 6 bases, leaving 15 bases between the germline ends. The CDR3 sequence is CASSSTGGLAGELFF. DNA for the CDR3: TGTGCCAGCAGCTCCACCGGGGGATTGGCCGGGGAGCTGTTTTTT.

This chain joins TRBV19 and TRBJ2-1, with 7 nucleotides matching TRBD2. The V gene end was trimmed by 4 bases and the J gene end by 3 bases; junction bases not matched to a gene: 9. The CDR3 extends over 16 amino acids. CDR1 LNHDA and CDR2 SQIVND come from the germline V gene (reference sequence). The CDR3 coding sequence is TGTGCCAGTAGTAAAAAGCGGGAAGGTCTCTACAATGAGCAGTTCTTC. Translated: CASSKKREGLYNEQFF.